What follows is one T cell receptor (beta chain) and its context. Its matching antigen is unknown. Germline CDR1 reads GTSNPN; CDR2 reads SVGIG (reference sequence). The CDR3 is 11 residues long. Trimming pared 2 bases from V and 4 bases from J, leaving 6 bases between. Primers included in the PCR were 60 Vbeta and 13 Jbeta primers. The assay was immunoSEQ multiplex PCR, and TCRdb's table has in-frame clones only and misses some. Of fewer than 25,000 clones listed, around 77% are singletons. The sample comes from a study of cytomegalovirus exposure and HLA in healthy donors. Findings of the study overall: In a later analysis, TCR beta V- and J-gene trimming was associated with a missense DCLRE1C variant. Donors were assumed by presence/absence analyses to have roughly uniform sequencing depth.

J is TRBJ2-7 and V is TRBV30; the D is unclear. This receptor was taken from a man in his sixties in good health and CMV-seronegative. The source material was PBMCs. CDR3 residues: CAWSSPYEQYF. DNA of the CDR3: TGTGCCTGGAGTTCCCCATACGAGCAGTACTTC. Filled out from reference TRBV30 and TRBJ2-7, the complete variable domain reads SQTIHQWPATLVQPVGSPLSLECTVEGTSNPNLYWYRQAAGRGLQLLFYSVGIGQISSEVPQNLSASRPQDRQFILSSKKLLLSDSGFYLCAWSSPYEQYFGPGTRLTVT.